This T cell receptor (beta chain) was sequenced in a study of control samples from healthy donors and cancer patients. Some clones are missing from TCRdb's copy, which holds only in-frame ones; the method was immunoSEQ multiplex PCR. The sample has some 150,000 clones, 85% to 95% seen once. V trimming: 5 bases; J trimming: 2 bases; junction bases outside the gene matches: 4. This CDR3 is 14 amino acids long. Germline CDR1 is SGHVS and CDR2 is FQNEAQ. The clonotype originates from a man aged 40-49 years in good health. The chain has TRBV7-8 and TRBJ2-7, with TRBD1 matching over 9 bases. The material sequenced was blood. The CDR3 DNA reads TGTGCCAGCAGCCCGACAGGGGGGCCCTACGAGCAGTACTTC. Translating it yields CASSPTGGPYEQYF.